This T cell receptor (beta chain) was profiled in a study of blood T cell repertoires in COVID-19 (dated by TCRdb to the early 2020s). With regard to the full study: Samples covering the acute and convalescent phases of COVID-19 were provided by collaborators in the United States, Italy and Spain. A de-identified subject ID, COVID-19 status, age in years and sex were almost always included in the sample metadata. Deeply sampled blood TCRbeta repertoires from subjects exposed to, actively infected with, or recovered from COVID-19 were included in the dataset. A freely available public database, intended as a resource for researchers studying the immune response to SARS-CoV-2, is where the repertoires were released. HLA class I and class II types, where available, came from metadata supplied by the sample provider rather than from assay-based typing. The samples were drawn from the first 160 participants of the ongoing ImmuneRACE study and from 1,254 subjects provided by 6 global collaborators. The prospective study material was composed of cDNA or gDNA derived from T cells, B-cell-depleted T cells, or PBMCs. Overall study results and their limits: The quantity of clinical and demographic metadata differed by source and by participant and was supplied without curation.

As encoded in the germline V gene, CDR1 is SGDLS while CDR2 is YYNGEE. The CDR3 spans 12 residues, from the cysteine through the phenylalanine. CDR3 DNA is the only sequence kept; it has 36 bases, read in frame from the first base. Trimming at the junction amounts to 7 bases on V and 0 bases on J, and the germline ends lie 8 bases apart. The immunoSEQ Assay, a bias-controlled multiplex PCR, was used to amplify TCRbeta CDR3 regions from genomic DNA. Concerning the study's data processing: Nucleated cell counts per sample were estimated from amplification of reference gene primers within the assay. To quantify the absolute abundance of each unique TCRbeta CDR3 rearrangement, sequence reads were collapsed and filtered. Productive Simpson clonality was computed per sample as the square root of Simpson's diversity index over productive rearrangements. Drawn from immuneACCESS, this table holds only the in-frame rearrangements with V and J called that TCRdb kept. Clones are partly lost; checked studies trace under half to an unresolved V gene and leave the rest unexplained. V and J calls plus clone size are reproduced from that table; the DNA served to infer D and trimming. The sample has 150,000 to 200,000 clones on record, 85% to 95% of them singletons. In total, the top ten clones hold around 2% of the sample.

At one collaborating source in Seattle, patients were enrolled during active infection and were followed longitudinally through the course of disease. The collaborating institutions used their own protocols to collect whole blood in K2EDTA tubes. Collaborator samples were shipped for TCRbeta analysis as frozen whole blood, isolated PBMCs, or DNA extracted from either sample type. Notes on this clone: Its antigen is currently not known. No clone much larger than this one lies a single base away; base qualities are absent.

Recombination joined TRBV9 with TRBJ2-7, with no reliable assignment of the D segment. The clonotype was recovered from an older woman with COVID-19, enrolled during active disease. Sequenced material: peripheral blood. The DNA is TGTGCCAGCGGGCAGAGCTCCTACGAGCAGTACTTC. Translation gives CASGQSSYEQYF.